The 27 T cell receptor beta chains reported below all come from one sample, sequenced in a study of identical twins (dated by TCRdb to 2015 to 2016). Library preparation was by 5' RACE. Sequencing took place on an Illumina HiSeq 2000. The raw public reads went through TCRdb reprocessing: fastp at Q25, MiXCR clone calling, in-frame beta chains kept. Every CDR3 protein is listed once, alongside the most common genes and DNA of its rows. The sample table shows 400,000 to 650,000 distinct CDR3 sequences, and around 20% are seen once. The ten largest clones take up under 0.95% of the sample. These data also featured in a second study, about T cells expressing NK-cell markers.

Specimen: CD4+ T cells sorted from blood. The receptor source for this set is a woman aged 18-29 years in good health.

This clonotype was counted a few times. This sequence joins TRBV5-1 and TRBJ2-1, with D possibly matching TRBD2 (6 bases). The germline V gene encodes CDR1 SGHRS and CDR2 YFSETQ. The V end lost 0 bases, the J end lost 2 bases, and 9 bases lay between the germline ends. The CDR3 covers 15 residues. The DNA of the CDR3 is TGCGCCAGCAGCTTGGGCGGGAACACCTACAATGAGCAGTTCTTC. Translating it yields CASSLGGNTYNEQFF.

Many counts were recorded for this clonotype. The chain links TRBV6-1 to TRBJ1-2, with TRBD1 matching 7 bases. V gave up 8 bases and J gave up 2 bases; unmatched junction bases: 5. Germline CDR1 reads MNHNS; CDR2 reads SASEGT. There are 13 residues in the CDR3. For the CDR3, the DNA is TGTGCCAGCGGGGGACAGTCGAACTATGGCTACACCTTC. This translates into CASGGQSNYGYTF.

The table lists this clonotype with a few counts. The chain combines TRBV5-1 with TRBJ1-2; 12 bases map to TRBD1. The CDR3 is 17 amino acids. Germline values: CDR1 SGHRS, CDR2 YFSETQ. The V gene end was trimmed by 4 bases and the J gene end by 6 bases; junction bases not matched to a gene: 13. The CDR3 reads CASSPGTGGDFGHGYTF. The DNA of the CDR3 is TGCGCCAGCAGCCCCGGGACAGGGGGCGATTTTGGGCATGGCTACACCTTC.

This chain joins TRBV7-2 and TRBJ2-7; perhaps TRBD2 as D (5 bases). V lost 5 bases to trimming and J lost 6 bases, with 14 bases between them. In germline, CDR1 is SGHTA, CDR2 FQGNSA. This CDR3 spans 13 amino acids. The CDR3 region has the DNA TGTGCCAGCAGCGTATCGGAGGTTCGCGAGCAGTACTTC. Amino acid sequence: CASSVSEVREQYF.

This clonotype was observed at least ten times. V and J are TRBV12-3 or TRBV12-4 and TRBJ2-1, with D perhaps matching TRBD2 (6 bases). CDR3 length: 14 amino acids. Trimming pared 4 bases from V and 4 bases from J, leaving 11 bases between. The CDR3 is CASSWRGLYNEQFF. CDR3 nucleotide sequence: TGTGCCAGCAGTTGGCGGGGCTTGTACAATGAGCAGTTCTTC.

This clonotype has a single count. The chain uses TRBV18 and TRBJ2-3, with TRBD1 matching 10 bases. Looked up from germline, CDR1 is KGHSH and CDR2 is LQKENI. J was trimmed by 3 bases and V by 2 bases; bases with no gene match: 5. This CDR3 comprises 16 residues. The CDR3 sequence: CASSPFGTGATDTQYF. CDR3 in DNA: TGTGCCAGCTCACCATTTGGGACAGGGGCTACAGATACGCAGTATTTT.

This clonotype showed up just a few times. The chain joins TRBV27 to TRBJ1-2; TRBD1 might be the D (5 bases). Germline lookup yields CDR1 MNHEY and CDR2 SMNVEV (reference sequence). V was pared by 6 bases and J by 3 bases, with 17 bases between. The CDR3 runs to 15 residues. This chain's CDR3 is CASSVLGATYYGYTF. Here the CDR3 DNA reads TGTGCCAGCAGCGTCCTCGGGGCTACATACTATGGCTACACCTTC.

The table lists this clonotype with a few counts. V and J are TRBV5-1 and TRBJ2-2; D is undetermined. CDR3 length: 14 amino acids. V lost 4 bases and J lost 7, with 14 bases in between. CDR1 is SGHRS, CDR2 YFSETQ, per germline. CDR3 in amino acids: CASSNGRMDGELFF. The CDR3 DNA is TGCGCCAGCAGCAACGGACGTATGGACGGGGAGCTGTTTTTT.

The chain combines TRBV4-2 with TRBJ1-2; tentative D call: TRBD1 (6 bases). CDR3 length: 13 residues. The germline V gene encodes CDR1 LGHNA and CDR2 YNFKEQ. Trimming stripped 4 bases from V and 10 bases from J, with 16 bases between. The CDR3 spells CASSRRQDVDYTF. The CDR3 coding sequence is TGTGCCAGCAGCCGGCGACAGGATGTAGACTACACCTTC.

The chain joins TRBV5-1 to TRBJ2-3; tentative D call: TRBD2 (6 bases). Deletions cut 4 bases from V and 0 bases from J, with 15 bases between. The germline CDR1 and CDR2 sequences are SGHRS and YFSETQ. There are 16 residues in the CDR3. The CDR3: CASSLLTSSSTDTQYF. CDR3 DNA sequence: TGCGCCAGCAGCCTCCTAACTAGCTCTAGCACAGATACGCAGTATTTT.

The rearrangement uses TRBV12-3 or TRBV12-4 and TRBJ2-1; 11 positions match TRBD1. The CDR3 runs to 15 residues. V was pared by 5 bases and J by 6 bases, with 6 bases of the junction left unmatched. CDR3 DNA: TGTGCCAGCAGTAGGACAGGGGGCTTGGGCAATGAGCAGTTCTTC. Translating gives CASSRTGGLGNEQFF.

Concerning this clonotype: One end of the junction is discordant with germline, which a read error may explain. V is TRBV12-3 or TRBV12-4 and J is TRBJ2-5; 9 bases are shared with TRBD2. CDR3 length equals 18 residues. CDR3 nucleotide sequence: TGTGCCATCAGTTTAGTAGTTGGAGCGGGAGGAATGCAAGAGACCCAGTACTTC. It is translated as CAISLVVGAGGMQETQYF.

This clonotype turned up a few times. The V call is TRBV18, the J call TRBJ1-2; D uncertain. Between the trimmed V and J ends, which lost 3 bases and 8 bases, there was a span of 13 bases. The CDR3 is made up of 13 amino acids. Germline V CDR1 and CDR2: KGHSH, LQKENI. In nucleotides, the CDR3 is TGTGCCAGCTCACCGACTCCCGAGGGAGGCTACACCTTC. Protein product: CASSPTPEGGYTF.

This clonotype was recorded a few times. The chain carries TRBV5-5 and TRBJ2-5; TRBD1 might be the D (7 bases). CDR3 length: 13 residues. Germline values: CDR1 SGHKS, CDR2 YYEKEE (reference sequence). V lost 4 bases, J lost 5 bases, and 12 bases lay in between. The CDR3 coding sequence is TGTGCCAGCAGCCCGACAGGGAGGGAGACCCAGTACTTC. It encodes CASSPTGRETQYF. The variable domain in full, completed from reference TRBV5-5 and TRBJ2-5, reads DAGVTQSPTHLIKTRGQQVTLRCSPISGHKSVSWYQQVLGQGPQFIFQYYEKEERGRGNFPDRFSARQFPNYSSELNVNALLLGDSALYLCASSPTGRETQYFGPGTRLLVL.

This clonotype has only a few counts. The chain couples TRBV27 to TRBJ2-3; 8 bases align to TRBD2. CDR3 size: 17 residues. V was clipped by 6 bases and J by 4 bases; unmatched bases: 15. Germline values: CDR1 MNHEY, CDR2 SMNVEV (reference sequence). Written as DNA, the CDR3 is TGTGCCAGCAGCCCCCCTCGGGTAGCGGGGCAACCAGATACGCAGTATTTT. Translated: CASSPPRVAGQPDTQYF.

This chain connects TRBV24-1 to TRBJ2-3, with a tentative D call TRBD2 (5 bases). CDR3 size: 14 residues. V was cut by 10 bases and J by 2 bases, with 15 bases left in between. The germline V gene has CDR1 KGHDR and CDR2 SFDVKD. For the CDR3, the DNA is TGTGCCACTTCCGGGGAAGCTAACACAGATACGCAGTATTTT. It translates to CATSGEANTDTQYF.

This clonotype was seen many times. The rearrangement links TRBV7-9 to TRBJ2-7, with D unclear. The CDR3 contains 11 residues. Per germline, CDR1 SEHNR and CDR2 FQNEAQ (reference sequence). V lost 5 bases to trimming and J lost 5 bases, with 7 bases between them. This CDR3 is CASSLENEQYF. The CDR3 nucleotides read TGTGCCAGCAGCCTTGAAAACGAGCAGTACTTC.

This chain connects TRBV3-1 to TRBJ1-1, with D possibly TRBD1 on 5 matching bases. The length of the CDR3 is 14 residues. The ends were cut back, 3 bases at V and 0 bases at J, with 8 bases in the middle. CDR1 and CDR2 from the germline V gene are LGHDT and YNNKEL (reference sequence). The CDR3 loop reads CASSHDRMNTEAFF. For the CDR3, the DNA is TGTGCCAGCAGCCACGACAGAATGAACACTGAAGCTTTCTTT.

In this sample, this clonotype turned up a few times. The chain uses TRBV20-1 and TRBJ2-3; the D gene is possibly TRBD1 (7 bases). Germline V gene sequence: CDR1 DFQATT, CDR2 SNEGSKA (reference sequence). V dropped 5 bases and J dropped 2 bases, with 14 bases sitting between them. The CDR3 loop spans 14 amino acids. The CDR3 loop is CSARGTDNTDTQYF. DNA for the CDR3: TGCAGTGCTCGCGGGACAGATAACACAGATACGCAGTATTTT.

Written as DNA, the CDR3 is TGCAGTGGTCCCGGATCCTACAATGAGCAGTTCTTC. It yields the protein CSGPGSYNEQFF. The chain couples TRBV20-1 to TRBJ2-1; no definite D call. Germline V gene data show CDR1 as DFQATT and CDR2 as SNEGSKA (reference sequence). The V end lost 7 bases, the J end lost 1 base, and 8 bases lay between the germline ends. The CDR3 spans 12 residues.

This clonotype came up a few times. The chain joins TRBV10-2 to TRBJ1-2, with a tentative D call TRBD1 (5 bases). The CDR3 is made up of 11 amino acids. Trimming shortened V by 8 bases and J by 6 bases, and 10 bases separated the two germline ends. Germline V gives CDR1 WSHSY, CDR2 SAAADI. CDR3: CASWGPDGYTF. The CDR3 DNA is TGCGCCAGCTGGGGACCGGATGGCTACACCTTC.

This clonotype was found a few times. The CDR3 bases are TGTGCCATCAGTGAACTAGCGGCGAACACCGGGGAGCTGTTTTTT. Residues: CAISELAANTGELFF. The chain employs TRBV10-3 and TRBJ2-2; 8 bases line up with TRBD2. Losses at the gene ends were 3 bases for V and 0 bases for J; bases not matched to a gene: 0. The CDR3 spans 15 residues. The germline gives CDR1 ENHRY, CDR2 SYGVKD.

The chain joins TRBV24-1 to TRBJ2-2; 12 bases match TRBD2. Germline values: CDR1 KGHDR, CDR2 SFDVKD. This CDR3 comprises 16 residues. The V and J ends lost 3 bases and 6 bases, in that order; junction bases with no gene match: 4. The CDR3 nucleotides read TGTGCCACCAGTGATAGTCGGACTAGCGGGGCCGGGGAGCTGTTTTTT. Translation gives CATSDSRTSGAGELFF.

This sequence joins TRBV28 and TRBJ2-1; no reliable D call. Between the trimmed V and J ends, which lost 6 bases and 8 bases, there was a span of 8 bases. Germline-derived CDR1 and CDR2 are MDHEN and SYDVKM. The CDR3 is 11 amino acids. The CDR3: CASRYIDEQFF. DNA of the CDR3: TGTGCCAGCAGGTACATCGATGAGCAGTTCTTC.

The chain is built from TRBV20-1 and TRBJ1-2, with 7 bases aligning to TRBD1. The CDR3 is 13 amino acids. The germline CDR1 and CDR2 sequences are DFQATT and SNEGSKA (reference sequence). V shed 2 bases, J shed 6 bases, and the junction held 6 bases outside the gene matches. The DNA for the CDR3 is TGCAGTGCTAGAACAGGGGCTAGGGATGGCTACACCTTC. This sequence encodes CSARTGARDGYTF.

This clonotype was counted between two and nine times. The chain uses TRBV20-1 and TRBJ2-1, with 9 bases aligning to TRBD2. With V trimmed by 0 bases and J by 7 bases, 13 bases remained unmatched. The CDR3 is 17 residues long. Per the germline V gene, CDR1 is DFQATT and CDR2 is SNEGSKA (reference sequence). The CDR3 bases are TGCAGTGCTAGAGACCCCGCCCCTAGCGGGGTCTGGAATGAGCAGTTCTTC. Its protein product is CSARDPAPSGVWNEQFF.

This clonotype was seen more than once but under ten times. This chain joins TRBV9 and TRBJ2-2, with a possible D match to TRBD1 (6 bases). The CDR3 totals 14 residues. Per germline, CDR1 SGDLS and CDR2 YYNGEE. V gave up 6 bases and J gave up 2 bases, with 11 bases separating them. CDR3 loop: CASNLQGNTGELFF. CDR3 DNA: TGTGCCAGCAACTTACAGGGTAACACCGGGGAGCTGTTTTTT.